The 31 T cell receptor beta chains below all came from one sample that was sequenced in a study of T cell responses to AZD1222 COVID-19 vaccine. The assay was immunoSEQ multiplex PCR, and TCRdb's table has in-frame clones only and misses some. This table holds around 200,000 clones, 85% to 90% found once. Sequenced here: peripheral blood, sampled 28 days after the second AZD1222 dose. The origin of the receptors is an adult who received the AZD1222 COVID-19 vaccine.

V gene TRBV6-5 combines with J gene TRBJ1-1; possibly TRBD1 for D (5 bases). The CDR3 is made up of 15 amino acids. CDR1 is MNHEY, CDR2 SVGAGI, per germline. Trimming pared 6 bases from V and 0 bases from J, leaving 14 bases between. DNA of the CDR3: TGTGCCAGCAGATGGGGGGGGAATATGAACACTGAAGCTTTCTTT. Its protein product is CASRWGGNMNTEAFF.

The rearrangement joins TRBV5-4 to TRBJ2-1, with D possibly TRBD1 on 6 matching bases. The length of the CDR3 is 14 residues. V was trimmed by 3 bases and J by 6 bases, leaving 13 bases between them. Germline V gene data show CDR1 as SGHNT and CDR2 as YYREEE (reference sequence). CDR3: CASSWTAVINEQFF. CDR3 bases: TGTGCCAGCAGCTGGACAGCGGTTATCAATGAGCAGTTCTTC.

The chain uses TRBV7-2 and TRBJ2-1, with 10 bases aligning to TRBD2. V shed 7 bases, J shed 4 bases, and the junction held 7 bases outside the gene matches. Germline V lookup: CDR1 SGHTA, CDR2 FQGNSA. The CDR3 totals 15 residues. CDR3 DNA: TGTGCCAGCACCGAGAGAGCGGGAGGGTACAATGAGCAGTTCTTC. Translating gives CASTERAGGYNEQFF.

The V and J genes are TRBV7-2 and TRBJ2-7; D ambiguous. This CDR3 has 14 amino acids. The germline CDR1 and CDR2 sequences are SGHTA and FQGNSA. Trimming took off 1 base at V and 2 bases at J, with 9 bases between the two ends. The CDR3 protein is CASSLGPGPYEQYF. The DNA of the CDR3 is TGTGCCAGCAGCTTAGGACCTGGGCCCTACGAGCAGTACTTC.

In its sample, this clone was seen a few times. The chain couples TRBV7-3 to TRBJ2-5, with 7 positions matching TRBD2. The CDR3 has 15 amino acids. Per the germline V gene, CDR1 is SGHTA and CDR2 is FQGTGA. Trimming at V came to 0 bases and at J to 7 bases, leaving 8 bases not matched to a gene. CDR3 bases: TGTGCCAGCAGCTTAACGGTTGGCGGGAGTGGGACCCAGTACTTC. This gives the protein CASSLTVGGSGTQYF.

The CDR3 loop is CATSSIPTSGSTDTQYF. The DNA for the CDR3 is TGTGCCACCAGTTCGATACCGACTAGCGGGAGCACAGATACGCAGTATTTT. V is TRBV24-1 and J is TRBJ2-3; TRBD2 aligns across 10 bases. Germline assignment: CDR1 KGHDR and CDR2 SFDVKD. V dropped 6 bases and J dropped 0; count of bases not matched to a gene: 8. The CDR3 is 17 amino acids.

The V gene is TRBV7-2, the J gene TRBJ1-1; 9 bases match TRBD1. Losses at the gene ends were 7 bases for V and 7 bases for J; bases not matched to a gene: 13. The germline CDR1 and CDR2 sequences are SGHTA and FQGNSA. The CDR3 is 15 amino acids. DNA for the CDR3: TGTGCCAGCACCCTCCGACAGGGGGGGCTAGGTGAAGCTTTCTTT. Amino acid sequence: CASTLRQGGLGEAFF.

The chain recombines TRBV28 with TRBJ2-1, with 7 bases that match TRBD2. Trimming cost V 4 bases and J 3 bases; bases outside gene matches: 6. The CDR3 has 15 residues. Per the germline V gene, CDR1 is MDHEN and CDR2 is SYDVKM. The CDR3 reads CASSSTAGNYNEQFF. DNA of the CDR3: TGTGCCAGCAGTTCTACAGCGGGGAACTACAATGAGCAGTTCTTC.

The rearrangement joins TRBV7-3 to TRBJ2-1; the D is unclear. The CDR3 runs to 13 residues. V gave up 1 base and J gave up 6 bases, with 7 bases separating them. The V gene's germline CDR1 is SGHTA and CDR2 FQGTGA. CDR3 sequence (DNA): TGTGCCAGCAGCTTAAACTTAGGCAATGAGCAGTTCTTC. Protein: CASSLNLGNEQFF.

V gene TRBV18 combines with J gene TRBJ2-4; 8 bases match TRBD2. This CDR3 spans 16 amino acids. Germline trimming cut 2 bases from V and 8 bases from J; bases unmatched to any gene: 11. CDR1 is KGHSH and CDR2 is LQKENI in the germline V gene. The CDR3 region has the DNA TGTGCCAGCTCACCAGTACTAGCGGAGGGGAGGGACATTCAGTACTTC. Translated: CASSPVLAEGRDIQYF.

This clone occurred a few times. The genes are TRBV4-2 and TRBJ1-6; maybe TRBD1 (5 bases). Germline CDR1 LGHNA, CDR2 YNFKEQ. This CDR3 is built from 16 residues. Trimming removed 1 base from V and 6 bases from J, with 13 bases in between. CDR3 region: CASSQVQVGVNSPLHF. The DNA for the CDR3 is TGTGCCAGCAGCCAAGTTCAGGTAGGGGTTAATTCACCCCTCCACTTT.

The chain recombines TRBV29-1 with TRBJ2-7, with TRBD2 identical over 10 bases. V shed 7 bases and J 4 bases; nucleotides not matched to a gene: 7. CDR3 length equals 13 residues. Germline CDR1 and CDR2: SQVTM and ANQGSEA. The CDR3 DNA follows: TGCAGCGCGCTACTAGCGGGATCTTACGAGCAGTACTTC. It yields the protein CSALLAGSYEQYF.

The chain has TRBV30 and TRBJ2-7, with D unresolved. The CDR3 is made up of 11 amino acids. Germline V gives CDR1 GTSNPN, CDR2 SVGIG (reference sequence). V lost 2 bases to trimming and J lost 5 bases, with 7 bases between them. The chain's CDR3 is CAWSRADEQYF. The CDR3 bases are TGTGCCTGGAGTCGAGCCGACGAGCAGTACTTC. Based on the CDR3 plus reference TRBV30 and TRBJ2-7, the full variable domain is SQTIHQWPATLVQPVGSPLSLECTVEGTSNPNLYWYRQAAGRGLQLLFYSVGIGQISSEVPQNLSASRPQDRQFILSSKKLLLSDSGFYLCAWSRADEQYFGPGTRLTVT.

This clone was observed a single time. The chain joins TRBV30 to TRBJ1-4; D is uncertain. With 4 bases removed from V and 4 bases from J, the gap between germline ends came to 7 bases. The CDR3 is 12 residues long. Germline V gene data show CDR1 as GTSNPN and CDR2 as SVGIG (reference sequence). The CDR3 DNA sequence: TGTGCCTGGACGGGAAGTAATGAAAAACTGTTTTTT. It translates to CAWTGSNEKLFF.

The rearrangement links TRBV15 to TRBJ2-4; D could derive from TRBD1 or TRBD2 (5 bases each). The CDR3 contains 15 residues. Trimming took off 1 base at V and 15 bases at J, with 22 bases between the two ends. The V gene's germline CDR1 is LNHNV and CDR2 YYDKDF (reference sequence). In DNA, the CDR3 is TGTGCCACCAGCAGAGCCGGGACGGGGTCGGTTTTGGGGTACTTC. It encodes CATSRAGTGSVLGYF.

CDR3 in amino acids: CASSPPGTGELFF. The DNA for the CDR3 is TGTGCCAGCAGTCCTCCCGGGACCGGGGAGCTGTTTTTT. The chain carries TRBV12-3 or TRBV12-4 and TRBJ2-2; D unclear. Between the trimmed V and J ends, which lost 5 bases and 5 bases, there was a span of 9 bases. The CDR3 runs to 13 residues.

This chain connects TRBV28 to TRBJ2-1, with TRBD2 identical over 11 bases. CDR1 MDHEN and CDR2 SYDVKM come from the germline V gene. The CDR3 covers 14 residues. The V and J ends lost 2 bases and 8 bases, in that order; junction bases with no gene match: 2. The CDR3 DNA sequence: TGTGCCAGCAGTTTAACTAGCGGGAGACATGAGCAGTTCTTC. It encodes CASSLTSGRHEQFF.

The chain recombines TRBV5-4 with TRBJ1-6, with D hard to call. This CDR3 comprises 14 residues. V shed 4 bases and J shed 7 bases, with 12 bases lying between them. Germline loops: CDR1 SGHNT, CDR2 YYREEE (reference sequence). For the CDR3, the DNA is TGTGCCAGCAGCGCTGGCAGCCTAAATTCACCCCTCCACTTT. It encodes CASSAGSLNSPLHF.

CDR3 in DNA: TGTGCCAGCAGCAAAGGGGGCAGGACCGGGACAGGCAATCAGCCCCAGCATTTT. Amino acids: CASSKGGRTGTGNQPQHF. The chain combines TRBV21-1 with TRBJ1-5; the table's D call TRBD1 went unverified against the DNA. TRBV21-1 has pseudogene status. The CDR3 contains 18 residues.

The rearrangement uses TRBV27 and TRBJ2-7; the match to TRBD2 covers 7 bases. The trim removed 1 base at V and 4 bases at J, leaving 7 bases unmatched. There are 15 residues in the CDR3. From germline, CDR1 is MNHEY and CDR2 SMNVEV (reference sequence). The CDR3 spells CASSLYAGAEYEQYF. In nucleotides, the CDR3 is TGTGCCAGCAGTTTATACGCGGGAGCGGAATACGAGCAGTACTTC.

The chain is built from TRBV19 and TRBJ1-1, with no clear D. Germline CDR1 LNHDA, CDR2 SQIVND (reference sequence). This CDR3 contains 14 residues. V was pared by 7 bases and J by 2 bases, with 14 bases between. CDR3 amino acids: CASTPRRGNTEAFF. Written as DNA, the CDR3 is TGTGCCAGTACCCCTCGGCGGGGAAACACTGAAGCTTTCTTT.

J is TRBJ1-5 and V is TRBV7-9; D not certain. This CDR3 contains 12 residues. With 5 bases removed from V and 9 bases from J, the gap between germline ends came to 11 bases. The germline V gene encodes CDR1 SEHNR and CDR2 FQNEAQ (reference sequence). The DNA for the CDR3 is TGTGCCAGCAGCGATCCCCCTTCGCCCCAGCATTTT. Translating gives CASSDPPSPQHF.

The J gene is TRBJ2-7, the V gene TRBV4-3; 9 bases map to TRBD2. This CDR3 comprises 15 residues. Germline V gives CDR1 LGHNA, CDR2 YSLEER. The J segment lost 3 bases and the V segment lost 0 bases, leaving 3 bases of the junction unmatched. CDR3 DNA sequence: TGCGCCAGCAGCCAAGAGCGGGAGGGAATCTACGAGCAGTACTTC. Residues: CASSQEREGIYEQYF.

This clone was recorded once. The V call is TRBV4-2, the J call TRBJ1-4, with 7 bases identical to TRBD1. CDR3 length equals 16 residues. Germline CDR1 and CDR2: LGHNA and YNFKEQ. V gave up 3 bases and J gave up 4 bases; unmatched junction bases: 8. CDR3 sequence reads: CASSHYKQGFNEKLFF. The CDR3 DNA is TGTGCCAGCAGCCATTATAAACAGGGGTTTAATGAAAAACTGTTTTTT.

J is TRBJ2-7 and V is TRBV12-3 or TRBV12-4; D perhaps matches TRBD1 (5 bases). V shed 5 bases and J shed 3 bases, with 11 bases lying between them. There are 13 residues in the CDR3. This chain's CDR3 is CASSLQDHYEQYF. CDR3 in DNA: TGTGCCAGCAGTCTACAGGACCACTACGAGCAGTACTTC.

This chain joins TRBV6-8 and TRBJ2-7, with D unclear. There are 11 residues in the CDR3. V was trimmed by 7 bases and J by 5 bases, leaving 9 bases between them. Germline V gene lookup returns CDR1 MNHGY and CDR2 SAAAGT. The DNA of the CDR3 is TGTGCCAGCACCCATAGACACGAGCAGTACTTC. This encodes CASTHRHEQYF.

V gene TRBV29-1 combines with J gene TRBJ2-7, with TRBD2 matching over 10 bases. V dropped 6 bases and J dropped 4; count of bases not matched to a gene: 3. This CDR3 is 12 amino acids long. Germline CDR1 reads SQVTM; CDR2 reads ANQGSEA. The CDR3 loop reads CSVRLAGYEQYF. The CDR3 DNA reads TGCAGCGTCCGACTAGCGGGTTACGAGCAGTACTTC.

The rearrangement uses TRBV20-1 and TRBJ2-5, with TRBD2 matching over 11 bases. The CDR3 sequence is 15 residues long. V was clipped by 3 bases and J by 5 bases; unmatched bases: 8. The germline CDR1 and CDR2 sequences are DFQATT and SNEGSKA (reference sequence). CDR3 sequence: CSASLLAGVGETQYF. In DNA, the CDR3 is TGCAGTGCTAGTTTACTAGCGGGAGTGGGCGAGACCCAGTACTTC.

The CDR3 DNA reads TGTGCCAGCAGTCAACAGAGGGGAGATGGCAATCAGCCCCAGCATTTT. Translated: CASSQQRGDGNQPQHF. The chain uses TRBV28 and TRBJ1-5; the D gene is possibly TRBD1 (5 bases). Trimming took 5 bases from V and 2 from J, leaving 16 bases between them. The CDR3 spans 16 residues. CDR1 is MDHEN and CDR2 is SYDVKM in the germline V gene.

With respect to this clone: A read error may account for a junction end that differs from germline. The gene calls are TRBV15 and TRBJ1-5; D gene unclear. The CDR3 length is 15 residues. The germline V gene encodes CDR1 LNHNV and CDR2 YYDKDF (reference sequence). The CDR3 reads CATRRGTEVGQPQHF. For the CDR3, the DNA is TGTGCCACCAGGAGAGGTACTGAGGTCGGGCAGCCCCAGCATTTT.

V is TRBV7-9 and J is TRBJ1-2, with unresolved D. Germline CDR1 reads SEHNR; CDR2 reads FQNEAQ (reference sequence). The V end lost 5 bases, the J end lost 4 bases, and 11 bases lay between the germline ends. CDR3 length equals 13 residues. The DNA for the CDR3 is TGTGCCAGCAGCCCCGGGCCCTTCTATGGCTACACCTTC. Translated, it gives CASSPGPFYGYTF.